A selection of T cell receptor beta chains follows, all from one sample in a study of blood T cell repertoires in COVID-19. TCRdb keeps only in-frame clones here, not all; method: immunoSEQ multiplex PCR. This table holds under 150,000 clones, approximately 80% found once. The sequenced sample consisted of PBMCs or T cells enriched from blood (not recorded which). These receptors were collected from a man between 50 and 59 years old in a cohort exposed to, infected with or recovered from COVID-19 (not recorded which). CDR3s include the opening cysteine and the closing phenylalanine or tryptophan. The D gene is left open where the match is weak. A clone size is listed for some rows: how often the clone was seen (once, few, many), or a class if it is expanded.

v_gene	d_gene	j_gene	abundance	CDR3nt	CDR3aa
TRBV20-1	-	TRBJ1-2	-	TGCAGTGCTAGATGGGCAGGCGGCTACACCTTC	CSARWAGGYTF
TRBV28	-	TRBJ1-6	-	TGTGCCACACGCCTGGGGAGGGAGGTCTCACCCCTCCACTTT	CATRLGREVSPLHF
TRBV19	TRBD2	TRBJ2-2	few	TGTGCCAGTAGTATGGCTAGCGGGGGCACCGGGGAGCTGTTTTTT	CASSMASGGTGELFF
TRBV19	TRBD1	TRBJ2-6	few	TGTGCCAGTAGTATAGAACGGACAGGGATCACTAGGGCCTCTGGGGCCAACGTCCTGACTTTC	CASSIERTGITRASGANVLTF
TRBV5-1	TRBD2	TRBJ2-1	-	TGCGCCAGCAGCCAGAGGGGACTAGCGGGAGTCGGCTACAATGAGCAGTTCTTC	CASSQRGLAGVGYNEQFF
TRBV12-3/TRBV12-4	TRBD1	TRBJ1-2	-	TGTGCCACCCAACAGGGGGCAGGCTATGGCTACACCTTC	CATQQGAGYGYTF
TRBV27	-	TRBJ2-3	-	TGTGCCAGTTGTCACCTTAGCCATCGCACAGATACGCAGTATTTT	CASCHLSHRTDTQYF
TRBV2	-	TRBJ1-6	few	TGTGCCAGCATGCGGGGGAGGCATTCACCCCTCCACTTT	CASMRGRHSPLHF
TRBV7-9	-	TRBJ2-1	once	TGTGCCAGCGGATCTAGCTCCTACAATGAGCAGTTCTTC	CASGSSSYNEQFF
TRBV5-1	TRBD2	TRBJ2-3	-	TGCGCCAGCAGCTGGGGGGGTAGCGGGAGCCCAGATACGCAGTATTTT	CASSWGGSGSPDTQYF
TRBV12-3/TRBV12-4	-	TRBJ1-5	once	TGTGCCAGCAGCATCGGGGGCAATCAGCCCCAGCATTTT	CASSIGGNQPQHF
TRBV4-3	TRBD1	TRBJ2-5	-	TGCGCCAGCAGCCAAGGGGCAGGGGGATTGGAGACCCAGTACTTC	CASSQGAGGLETQYF
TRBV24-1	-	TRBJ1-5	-	TGTGCCACCAGTGATTCACAGCTAAGCAATCAGCCCCAGCATTTT	CATSDSQLSNQPQHF
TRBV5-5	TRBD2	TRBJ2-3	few	TGTGCCAGCAGCCCAAGAGCTAGCGGGGGTAGCACAGATACGCAGTATTTT	CASSPRASGGSTDTQYF
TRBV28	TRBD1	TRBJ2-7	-	TGTGCCAGCAGCCGGGGACAGCCGAACTACGAGCAGTACTTC	CASSRGQPNYEQYF
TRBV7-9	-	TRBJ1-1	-	TGTGCCAGCAGCCTCCCTGAAGCTTTCTTT	CASSLPEAFF
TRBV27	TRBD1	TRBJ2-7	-	TGTGCCAGCAGTCAACCGGGACAGGGATCGTACGAGCAGTACTTC	CASSQPGQGSYEQYF
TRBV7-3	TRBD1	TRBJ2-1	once	TGTGCCAGCAGCCGGGACAGCTACAATGAGCAGTTCTTC	CASSRDSYNEQFF
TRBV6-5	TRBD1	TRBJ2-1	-	TGTGCCAGCAGTTCCGGGACAGGGGGATACAATGAGCAGTTCTTC	CASSSGTGGYNEQFF
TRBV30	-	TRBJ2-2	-	TGTGCCTGGAGTTGGACTAAATCCGGGGAGCTGTTTTTT	CAWSWTKSGELFF
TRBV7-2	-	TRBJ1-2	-	TGTGCCAGCAGCTTAGATTCAGGGAACTATGGCTACACCTTC	CASSLDSGNYGYTF
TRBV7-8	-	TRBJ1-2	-	TGTGCCAGCAGCTTAGCCGGACACGACTATGGCTACACCTTC	CASSLAGHDYGYTF
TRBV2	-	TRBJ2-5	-	TGTGCCAGCCAGACGAGGCTGGAGACCCAGTACTTC	CASQTRLETQYF
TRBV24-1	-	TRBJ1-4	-	TGTGCCACATCGGACATTAATGAAAAACTGTTTTTT	CATSDINEKLFF
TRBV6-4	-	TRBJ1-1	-	TGTGCCAGCAGTGACTCGAGTCTTAACCCTGAAGCTTTCTTT	CASSDSSLNPEAFF
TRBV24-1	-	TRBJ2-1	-	TGTGCCACCAGTGATAATAGGGGTCTCGACAATGAGCAGTTCTTC	CATSDNRGLDNEQFF
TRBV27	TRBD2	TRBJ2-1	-	TGTGCCAGCAGTTTAGGTAGCGGGACCTACAATGAGCAGTTCTTC	CASSLGSGTYNEQFF
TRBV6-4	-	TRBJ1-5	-	TGTGCCAGCAGTGTAGGGGTGGGTCAGCCCCAGCATTTT	CASSVGVGQPQHF
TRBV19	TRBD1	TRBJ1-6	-	TGTGCCAGTACTTCTCCGGGACAGGGAAATTCACCCCTCCACTTT	CASTSPGQGNSPLHF
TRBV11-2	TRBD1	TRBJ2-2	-	TGTGCCAGCAGCTTTGGACAGGGGGCTTACACCGGGGAGCTGTTTTTT	CASSFGQGAYTGELFF
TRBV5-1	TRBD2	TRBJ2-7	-	TGCGCCAGCAGCTGGGGGACTAGCGGGGTCTCTAAGGAGCAGTACTTC	CASSWGTSGVSKEQYF
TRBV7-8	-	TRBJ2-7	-	TGTGCCAGCAGCTCCCCGACTAGTAGTTTAGCCTACGAGCAGTACTTC	CASSSPTSSLAYEQYF
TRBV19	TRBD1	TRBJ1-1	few	TGTGCCAGTAGTGACAGGGGGCGGTCGAACACTGAAGCTTTCTTT	CASSDRGRSNTEAFF
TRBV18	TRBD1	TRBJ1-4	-	TGTGCCAGCTCACCAGCAAGACAGGGAGGCGAAAAACTGTTTTTT	CASSPARQGGEKLFF
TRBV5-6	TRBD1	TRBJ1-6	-	TGTGCCAGCAGCTTGGAGACAGGGGCCCCCTTACCCCTCCACTTT	CASSLETGAPLPLHF
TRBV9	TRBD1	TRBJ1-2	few	TGTGCCAGCAGCGTGCGACAGGGTAATGGTGGCTACACCTTC	CASSVRQGNGGYTF
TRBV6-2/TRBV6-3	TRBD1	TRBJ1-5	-	TGTGCCAGCAGTTACGCGGACAGGGGGCGAAATCAGCCCCAGCATTTT	CASSYADRGRNQPQHF
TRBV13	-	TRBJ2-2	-	TGTGCCAGCAGCCCTCAAGGGGGGAACACCGGGGAGCTGTTTTTT	CASSPQGGNTGELFF
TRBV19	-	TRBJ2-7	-	TGTGCCAGTAGTATTTCGACTAACGAGCAGTACTTC	CASSISTNEQYF
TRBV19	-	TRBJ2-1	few	TGTGCCAGTAGTAACCCGCCTCCGGAGACCCCGGTAAGCTCCTACAATGAGCAGTTCTTC	CASSNPPPETPVSSYNEQFF
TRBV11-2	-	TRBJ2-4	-	TGTGCCAGCAGCTTTGCGGCAGGGTTGAACATTCAGTACTTC	CASSFAAGLNIQYF
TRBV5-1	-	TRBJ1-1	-	TGCGCCAGCAGCCTGCAGGGTGATGTGGGCACTGAAGCTTTCTTT	CASSLQGDVGTEAFF
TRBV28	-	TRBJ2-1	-	TGTGCCAGCATCGGGGACACCTACTACAATGAGCAGTTCTTC	CASIGDTYYNEQFF
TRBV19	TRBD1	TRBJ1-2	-	TGTGCCAGTAGTCCTGGGACAGGGTCGATCTATGGCTACACCTTC	CASSPGTGSIYGYTF
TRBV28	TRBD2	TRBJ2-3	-	TGTGCCAGCAGTAAACCAGGACTAGCGGGATCAGATACGCAGTATTTT	CASSKPGLAGSDTQYF